One sample yielded the 23 T cell receptor beta chains listed below, sequenced in a study of CD8+ T cells in alopecia areata. The sequencing template was cDNA reverse transcribed from extracted RNA. Here immunoSEQ multiplex PCR was the method, and the copy in TCRdb shows in-frame clones only, minus some. The data contain roughly 140,000 clones, 40% to 55% of them seen just once; the ten biggest clones take up about 1%. The input for sequencing was CD4+ T cells sorted from blood, taken at week 0. The receptors here all came from a human donor with alopecia areata.

V and J are TRBV5-4 and TRBJ2-5, with no clear D. V was pared by 0 bases and J by 1 base, with 7 bases between. CDR1 is SGHNT, CDR2 YYREEE, per germline (reference sequence). The CDR3 is made up of 14 amino acids. The CDR3 spells CASSLVRSQETQYF. As DNA, the CDR3 is TGTGCCAGCAGCTTGGTTCGCAGCCAAGAGACCCAGTACTTC. Complete variable domain (other parts from reference TRBV5-4 and TRBJ2-5): ETGVTQSPTHLIKTRGQQVTLRCSSQSGHNTVSWYQQALGQGPQFIFQYYREEENGRGNFPPRFSGLQFPNYSSELNVNALELDDSALYLCASSLVRSQETQYFGPGTRLLVL.

This rearrangement joins TRBV29-1 to TRBJ2-5, with D unclear. V lost 5 bases to trimming and J lost 3 bases, with 10 bases between them. This CDR3 comprises 12 residues. Germline V gives CDR1 SQVTM, CDR2 ANQGSEA. CDR3 bases: TGCAGCGTTTCCACTAAAAAAGAGACCCAGTACTTC. It translates to CSVSTKKETQYF.

The sample holds a few counts of this clone. The chain combines TRBV2 with TRBJ2-7, with 9 bases matching TRBD1. CDR1 and CDR2 (germline): SNHLY, FYNNEI. The CDR3 sequence is 14 residues long. With V trimmed by 3 bases and J by 6 bases, 6 bases remained unmatched. The CDR3, as DNA: TGTGCCAGCAGTGATGGGACAGGGTTCGTCGAGCAGTACTTC. This gives the protein CASSDGTGFVEQYF.

The chain has TRBV29-1 and TRBJ1-1, with a possible D match to TRBD1 (6 bases). V was clipped by 6 bases and J by 0 bases, with 17 bases between them. Germline V gives CDR1 SQVTM, CDR2 ANQGSEA. This CDR3 has 15 residues. The CDR3 sequence is CSVSGHWGLNTEAFF. CDR3 nucleotides: TGCAGCGTCTCGGGACATTGGGGACTGAACACTGAAGCTTTCTTT.

This chain links TRBV11-2 with TRBJ2-3; no clear D. V was trimmed by 4 bases and J by 5 bases, leaving 10 bases between them. This CDR3 comprises 13 residues. Germline V CDR1 and CDR2: SGHAT, FQNNGV. CDR3 coding DNA: TGTGCCAGCAGCTCTATGAGGAGAGATACGCAGTATTTT. Protein sequence: CASSSMRRDTQYF.

This clone was detected only a few times. The chain carries TRBV30 and TRBJ1-2; the D gene is possibly TRBD1 (5 bases). This CDR3 has 12 residues. Per germline, CDR1 GTSNPN and CDR2 SVGIG (reference sequence). V shed 5 bases and J shed 2 bases, with 9 bases lying between them. The CDR3 reads CAWGRDNYGYTF. The CDR3, as DNA: TGTGCCTGGGGACGGGACAACTATGGCTACACCTTC. The full variable domain, its missing parts supplied by reference TRBV30 and TRBJ1-2, is SQTIHQWPATLVQPVGSPLSLECTVEGTSNPNLYWYRQAAGRGLQLLFYSVGIGQISSEVPQNLSASRPQDRQFILSSKKLLLSDSGFYLCAWGRDNYGYTFGSGTRLTVV.

This clone was picked up one time. The V call is TRBV30, the J call TRBJ2-1; 14 bases map to TRBD2. Trimming removed 2 bases from V and 3 bases from J; junction bases left unmatched: 12. CDR3 length: 19 amino acids. The V gene's germline CDR1 is GTSNPN and CDR2 SVGIG (reference sequence). The CDR3 is CAWSKSRLAGGISYNEQFF. Written as DNA, the CDR3 is TGTGCCTGGAGTAAATCGAGACTAGCGGGAGGGATTAGCTACAATGAGCAGTTCTTC.

This clone came up once. This chain joins TRBV19 and TRBJ2-4, with no clear D. CDR3 length: 16 amino acids. CDR1 and CDR2 from the germline V gene are LNHDA and SQIVND (reference sequence). V lost 4 bases and J 0 bases, leaving 13 bases between the germline ends. The CDR3 protein is CASSTQLGLAKNIQYF. DNA of the CDR3: TGTGCCAGTAGTACCCAACTTGGGCTAGCCAAAAACATTCAGTACTTC.

This sequence joins TRBV10-3 and TRBJ2-7, with D possibly being TRBD2 (6 bases). Trimming pared 0 bases from V and 9 bases from J, leaving 18 bases between. The CDR3 runs 15 residues. From germline, CDR1 is ENHRY and CDR2 SYGVKD. CDR3 protein: CAISESERAHAVQYF. CDR3 bases: TGTGCCATCAGTGAGTCAGAGCGGGCCCATGCGGTGCAGTACTTC.

V usage is TRBV29-1 and J usage is TRBJ2-3, with a weak D call TRBD2 (6 bases). Deletions cut 7 bases from V and 4 bases from J, with 21 bases between. The germline gives CDR1 SQVTM, CDR2 ANQGSEA. The CDR3 loop spans 15 amino acids. This chain's CDR3 is CSAQGGSAYSDTQYF. The CDR3 DNA sequence: TGCAGCGCCCAGGGAGGAAGCGCGTATTCAGATACGCAGTATTTT.

The gene calls are TRBV29-1 and TRBJ1-1, with D possibly being TRBD1 (6 bases). CDR1 is SQVTM, CDR2 ANQGSEA, per germline. Trimming removed 2 bases at V and 2 bases at J, with 12 bases between. CDR3 length equals 14 residues. This CDR3 reads CSVEQDRVNTEAFF. The CDR3 DNA is TGCAGCGTTGAACAGGACAGAGTAAACACTGAAGCTTTCTTT.

The V call is TRBV15, the J call TRBJ1-4; TRBD1 is a possible D gene (6 bases). Per germline, CDR1 LNHNV and CDR2 YYDKDF (reference sequence). CDR3 size: 16 residues. Trimming cost V 5 bases and J 4 bases, with 17 bases left between them. CDR3 in amino acids: CATSLSGTQSNEKLFF. Written as DNA, the CDR3 is TGTGCCACCAGCCTCTCCGGGACACAAAGTAATGAAAAACTGTTTTTT.

V and J are TRBV11-3 and TRBJ2-1; TRBD1 is a possible D gene (5 bases). The CDR3 runs 15 residues. Trimming stripped 1 base from V and 4 bases from J, with 11 bases between. Germline V CDR1 and CDR2: SGHNT, YENEEA. The CDR3 DNA is TGTGCCAGCAGCTTAGGGGGCCCGGGTTACAATGAGCAGTTCTTC. Protein product: CASSLGGPGYNEQFF.

The chain uses TRBV18 and TRBJ2-3, with 8 bases lining up with TRBD2. This CDR3 contains 15 residues. V gave up 0 bases and J gave up 1 base; unmatched junction bases: 0. Germline V gene lookup returns CDR1 KGHSH and CDR2 LQKENI. The CDR3 sequence is CASSPPAGGTDTQYF. CDR3 DNA: TGTGCCAGCTCACCACCAGCGGGGGGCACAGATACGCAGTATTTT.

This rearrangement joins TRBV7-7 to TRBJ2-3; 11 bases agree with TRBD1. The V gene end was trimmed by 5 bases and the J gene end by 3 bases; junction bases not matched to a gene: 4. Per the germline V gene, CDR1 is SSHAT and CDR2 is FNYEAQ (reference sequence). This CDR3 is 15 amino acids long. CDR3 region: CASSPGTGGTDTQYF. The CDR3, as DNA: TGTGCCAGCAGCCCTGGGACAGGGGGGACAGATACGCAGTATTTT.

The chain combines TRBV6-1 with TRBJ2-7; unclear D gene. CDR3 length: 11 residues. Trimming left V 6 bases short and J 3 bases short, with 6 bases between. Germline V lookup: CDR1 MNHNS, CDR2 SASEGT. The CDR3 DNA reads TGTGCCAGCAGCCGATACTACGAGCAGTACTTC. Translated, it gives CASSRYYEQYF.

The rearrangement uses TRBV15 and TRBJ2-2, with no clear D. The V gene lost 0 bases and the J gene lost 3 bases, with 8 bases spanning the gap. This CDR3 contains 15 residues. Per germline, CDR1 LNHNV and CDR2 YYDKDF (reference sequence). CDR3 region: CATSREESYTGELFF. In nucleotides, the CDR3 is TGTGCCACCAGCAGAGAAGAGAGTTACACCGGGGAGCTGTTTTTT.

The V gene is TRBV19, the J gene TRBJ2-7; D gene uncertain. Germline lookup yields CDR1 LNHDA and CDR2 SQIVND (reference sequence). CDR3 size: 11 residues. V was trimmed by 10 bases and J by 3 bases, leaving 10 bases between them. The CDR3 DNA reads TGTGCCACTAGGGCCCACTACGAGCAGTACTTC. Its protein product is CATRAHYEQYF.

This clone has more than one count but fewer than ten. Distinct nucleotide sequences in the sample also encode this CDR3. The chain joins TRBV5-1 to TRBJ2-1, with a weak D call TRBD1 (6 bases). With 2 bases removed from V and 1 base from J, the gap between germline ends came to 10 bases. The CDR3 consists of 15 residues. The germline V gene has CDR1 SGHRS and CDR2 YFSETQ. The CDR3: CASSLGQGSYNEQFF. CDR3 DNA sequence: TGCGCCAGCAGCTTAGGGCAGGGGTCCTACAATGAGCAGTTCTTC.

The chain combines TRBV30 with TRBJ2-7; no firm D call. The CDR3 is 13 amino acids. The V end lost 2 bases, the J end lost 0 bases, and 8 bases lay between the germline ends. Germline V gene lookup returns CDR1 GTSNPN and CDR2 SVGIG (reference sequence). For the CDR3, the DNA is TGTGCCTGGAGTAATAGAATCTCCTACGAGCAGTACTTC. It specifies CAWSNRISYEQYF.

J is TRBJ1-1 and V is TRBV28; TRBD1 matches at 7 bases. From germline, CDR1 is MDHEN and CDR2 SYDVKM. V trimming: 6 bases; J trimming: 5 bases; junction bases outside the gene matches: 3. This CDR3 is built from 12 residues. The CDR3 region has the DNA TGTGCCAGCAGCCCCAGGGGGACTGAAGCTTTCTTT. This gives the protein CASSPRGTEAFF. Looking up the rest from reference TRBV28 and TRBJ1-1 gives the full variable domain: DVKVTQSSRYLVKRTGEKVFLECVQDMDHENMFWYRQDPGLGLRLIYFSYDVKMKEKGDIPEGYSVSREKKERFSLILESASTNQTSMYLCASSPRGTEAFFGQGTRLTVV.

The rearrangement links TRBV5-1 to TRBJ2-1, with 9 bases that match TRBD1. Per the germline V gene, CDR1 is SGHRS and CDR2 is YFSETQ. The CDR3 consists of 15 residues. V dropped 3 bases and J dropped 4; count of bases not matched to a gene: 5. In DNA, the CDR3 is TGCGCCAGCAGCTCCACAGGGGGCCAATACAATGAGCAGTTCTTC. Translation: CASSSTGGQYNEQFF.

The genes are TRBV4-3 and TRBJ2-5; D gene uncertain. This CDR3 has 13 amino acids. Germline loops: CDR1 LGHNA, CDR2 YSLEER. V shed 1 base and J shed 5 bases, with 8 bases lying between them. Written as DNA, the CDR3 is TGCGCCAGCAGCCAAGGGGGTAGGGAGACCCAGTACTTC. This encodes CASSQGGRETQYF.